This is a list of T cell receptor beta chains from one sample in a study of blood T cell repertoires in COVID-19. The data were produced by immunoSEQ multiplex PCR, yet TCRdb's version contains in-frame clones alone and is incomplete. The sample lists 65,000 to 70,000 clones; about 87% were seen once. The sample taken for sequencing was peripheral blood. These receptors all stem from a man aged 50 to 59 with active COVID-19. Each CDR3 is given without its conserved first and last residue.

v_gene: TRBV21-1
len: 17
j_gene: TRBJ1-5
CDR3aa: ASSPWEGQNLYSNQPQH

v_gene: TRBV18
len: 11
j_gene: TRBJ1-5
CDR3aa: ASSPDRNQPQH

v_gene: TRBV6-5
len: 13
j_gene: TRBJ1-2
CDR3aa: ASSSIPGQGYGYT

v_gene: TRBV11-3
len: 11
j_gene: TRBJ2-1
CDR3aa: ASSLEARDEQF

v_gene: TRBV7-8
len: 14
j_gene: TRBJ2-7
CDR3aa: ASRQTSGRSPYEQY

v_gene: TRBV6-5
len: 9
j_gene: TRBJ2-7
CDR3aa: ASSYGGEQY

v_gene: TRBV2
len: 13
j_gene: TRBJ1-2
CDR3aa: ASSDGNRAVYGYT

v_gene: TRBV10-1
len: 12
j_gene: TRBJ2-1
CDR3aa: ASSEGAGEDEQF

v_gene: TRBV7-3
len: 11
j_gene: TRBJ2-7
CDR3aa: ASSLRIGDEQY

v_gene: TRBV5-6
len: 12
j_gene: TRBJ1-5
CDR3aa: ASSLGDSYQPQH

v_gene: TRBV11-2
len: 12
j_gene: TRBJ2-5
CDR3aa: ASSLDVRKETQY

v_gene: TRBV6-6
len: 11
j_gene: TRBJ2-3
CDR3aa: ASRPGLAGTQY

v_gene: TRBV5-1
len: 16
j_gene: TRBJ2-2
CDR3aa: ASSRSGTSGRGAGELF

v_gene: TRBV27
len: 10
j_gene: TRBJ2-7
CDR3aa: ASTASSGEQY

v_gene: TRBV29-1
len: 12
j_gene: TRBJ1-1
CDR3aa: SVRTGGTRTEAF

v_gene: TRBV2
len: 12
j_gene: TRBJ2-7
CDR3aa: ASRRDRWSHEQY

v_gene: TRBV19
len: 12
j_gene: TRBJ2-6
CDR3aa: ASSPREGANVLT

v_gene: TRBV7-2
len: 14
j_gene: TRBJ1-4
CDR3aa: ASSLVGTATNEKLF

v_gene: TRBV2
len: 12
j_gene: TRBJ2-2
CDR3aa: ASTILTNTGELF

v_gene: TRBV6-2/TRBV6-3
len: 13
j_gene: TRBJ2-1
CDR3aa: ASSFSTGSYNEQF

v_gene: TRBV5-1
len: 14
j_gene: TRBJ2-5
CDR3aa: ASSPGTHRALETQY

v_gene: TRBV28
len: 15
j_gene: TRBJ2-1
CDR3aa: ASRSYPGGPSYNEQF

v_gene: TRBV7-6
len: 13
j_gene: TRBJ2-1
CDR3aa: ASSIDSGGHNEQF

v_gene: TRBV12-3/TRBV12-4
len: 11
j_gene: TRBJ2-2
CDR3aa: ASKGQLTGELF

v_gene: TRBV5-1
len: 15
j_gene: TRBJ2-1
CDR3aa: ASSMRLAGGPGDEQF

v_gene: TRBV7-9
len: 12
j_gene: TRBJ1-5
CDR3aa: ASSAGQGDQPQH

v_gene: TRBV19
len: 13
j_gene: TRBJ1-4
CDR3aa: ASSSTGAVSEKLF

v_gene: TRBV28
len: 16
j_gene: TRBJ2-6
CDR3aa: ASRTWDRGFSGANVLT

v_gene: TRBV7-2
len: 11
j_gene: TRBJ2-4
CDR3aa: ASSPQHRGSQY

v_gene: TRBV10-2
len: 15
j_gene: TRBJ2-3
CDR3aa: ASSETFSSGSTDTQY

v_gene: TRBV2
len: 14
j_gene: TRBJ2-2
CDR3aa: ASSEGPRQNTGELF

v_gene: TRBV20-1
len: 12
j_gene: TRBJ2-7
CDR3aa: SASFPGSAYEQY

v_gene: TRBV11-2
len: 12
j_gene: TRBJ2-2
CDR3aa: ASSFSTRTGELF

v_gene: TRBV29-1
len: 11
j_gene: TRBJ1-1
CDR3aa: SVEYRENTEAF

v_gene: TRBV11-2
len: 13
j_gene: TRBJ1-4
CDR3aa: ASSPRTGNNEKLF

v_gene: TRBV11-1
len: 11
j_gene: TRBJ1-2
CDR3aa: ASSLTSDYGYT

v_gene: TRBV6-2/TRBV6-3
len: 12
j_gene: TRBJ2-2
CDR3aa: ASSRELFTGELF

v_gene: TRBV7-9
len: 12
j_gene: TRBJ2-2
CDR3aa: ASSFGGGSGELF

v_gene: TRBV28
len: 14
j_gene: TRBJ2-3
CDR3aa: ASRPGGGRGADTQY

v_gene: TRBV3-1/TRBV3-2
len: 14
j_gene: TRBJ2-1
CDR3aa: ASSHFRTDTVNEQF

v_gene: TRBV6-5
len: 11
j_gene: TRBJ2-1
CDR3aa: ASSRGVPNEQF

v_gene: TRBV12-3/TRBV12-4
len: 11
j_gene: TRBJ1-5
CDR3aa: ASSFGTNQPQH

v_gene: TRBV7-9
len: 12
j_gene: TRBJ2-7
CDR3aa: ASSGTSGRNEQY